This T cell receptor (beta chain) emerged from a study of CD8+ T cells in alopecia areata. Overall study context: Oral tofacitinib (5 to 10 mg twice daily) was administered to treated patients.

Points on this clone: Its antigen is unknown.

The CDR3 extends over 17 amino acids. V was clipped by 3 bases and J by 1 base, with 17 bases between them. Germline values: CDR1 LNHDA, CDR2 SQIVND (reference sequence). Study-wide results and caveats: Relative to mice, TCR sharing across patients was less clear, a difference possibly HLA-related. Numerous clones, expanded in lesions, remained in scalp and blood during tofacitinib. Uncertainty remains about how baseline CD8+ expansion links to response, with one nonresponder.

The treatment was: oral pan-JAK inhibitor, 5-10 mg twice daily. Reverse transcription of extracted RNA yielded cDNA, which provided the sequencing template. Here immunoSEQ multiplex PCR was the method, and the copy in TCRdb shows in-frame clones only, minus some. The table shows 95,000 to 120,000 clones, with 55% to 60% occurring only once. J is TRBJ2-3 and V is TRBV19; TRBD2 is a possible D gene (6 bases). The sample in question was CD4+ T cells sorted from blood, obtained at week 24, from a patient treated with tofacitinib. The receptor's source is a human donor with alopecia areata. The CDR3 sequence: CASSIRGTSTGTDTQYF. In nucleotides, the CDR3 is TGTGCCAGTAGTATCCGGGGGACGTCCACAGGCACAGATACGCAGTATTTT.